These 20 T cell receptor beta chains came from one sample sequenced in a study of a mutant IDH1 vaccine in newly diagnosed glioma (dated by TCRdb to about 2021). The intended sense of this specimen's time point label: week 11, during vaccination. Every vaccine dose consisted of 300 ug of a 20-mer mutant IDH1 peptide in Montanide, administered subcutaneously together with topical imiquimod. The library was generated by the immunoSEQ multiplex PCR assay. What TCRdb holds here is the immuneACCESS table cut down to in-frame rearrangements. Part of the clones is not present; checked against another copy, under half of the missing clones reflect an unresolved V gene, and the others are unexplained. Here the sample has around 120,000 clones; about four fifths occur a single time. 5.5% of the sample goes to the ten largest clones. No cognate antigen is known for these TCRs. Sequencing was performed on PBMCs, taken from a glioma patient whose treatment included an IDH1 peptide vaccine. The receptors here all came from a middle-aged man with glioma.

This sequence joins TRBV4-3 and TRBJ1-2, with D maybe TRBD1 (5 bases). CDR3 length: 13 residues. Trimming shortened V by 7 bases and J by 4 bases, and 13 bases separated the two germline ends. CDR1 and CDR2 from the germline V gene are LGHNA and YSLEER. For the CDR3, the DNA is TGCGCCAGCACCAGGGCGGTGGGCTATGGCTACACCTTC. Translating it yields CASTRAVGYGYTF.

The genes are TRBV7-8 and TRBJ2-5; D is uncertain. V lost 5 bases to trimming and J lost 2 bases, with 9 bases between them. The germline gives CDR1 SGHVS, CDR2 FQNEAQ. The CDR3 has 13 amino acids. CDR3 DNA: TGTGCCAGCAGCCCCGATCGGCAAGAGACCCAGTACTTC. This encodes CASSPDRQETQYF.

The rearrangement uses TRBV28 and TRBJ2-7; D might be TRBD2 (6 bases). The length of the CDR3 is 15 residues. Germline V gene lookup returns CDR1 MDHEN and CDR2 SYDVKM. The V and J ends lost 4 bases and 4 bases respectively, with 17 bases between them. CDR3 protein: CASSSPSVSLYEQYF. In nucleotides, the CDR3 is TGTGCCAGCAGTTCCCCTAGCGTCTCCCTTTACGAGCAGTACTTC.

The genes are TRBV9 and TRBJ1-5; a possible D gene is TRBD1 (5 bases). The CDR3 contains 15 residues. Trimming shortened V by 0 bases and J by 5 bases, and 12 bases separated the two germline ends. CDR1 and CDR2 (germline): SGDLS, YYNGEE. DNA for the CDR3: TGTGCCAGCAGCGTAGGGGGTTGGGGGGATCAGCCCCAGCATTTT. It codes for CASSVGGWGDQPQHF.

The CDR3 bases are TGTGCCAGCAGCTTGACAGGGGGCTCAAGCGGGGAGCTGTTTTTT. This gives the protein CASSLTGGSSGELFF. The chain is built from TRBV7-9 and TRBJ2-2; 10 bases match TRBD1. The trim removed 3 bases at V and 7 bases at J, leaving 5 bases unmatched. The CDR3 runs 15 residues. Germline lookup yields CDR1 SEHNR and CDR2 FQNEAQ (reference sequence).

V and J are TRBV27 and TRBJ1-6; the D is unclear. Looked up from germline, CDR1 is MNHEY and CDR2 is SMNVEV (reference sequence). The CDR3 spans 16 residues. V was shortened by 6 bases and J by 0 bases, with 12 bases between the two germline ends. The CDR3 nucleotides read TGTGCCAGCAGATTGGGAGGATACTCCTATAATTCACCCCTCCACTTT. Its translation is CASRLGGYSYNSPLHF.

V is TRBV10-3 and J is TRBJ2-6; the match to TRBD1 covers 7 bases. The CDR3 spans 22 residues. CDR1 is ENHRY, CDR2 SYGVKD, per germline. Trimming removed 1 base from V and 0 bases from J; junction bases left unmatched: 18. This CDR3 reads CAISEWESQGEKGGSGANVLTF. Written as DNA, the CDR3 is TGTGCCATCAGTGAGTGGGAGTCGCAGGGGGAGAAAGGAGGCTCTGGGGCCAACGTCCTGACTTTC.

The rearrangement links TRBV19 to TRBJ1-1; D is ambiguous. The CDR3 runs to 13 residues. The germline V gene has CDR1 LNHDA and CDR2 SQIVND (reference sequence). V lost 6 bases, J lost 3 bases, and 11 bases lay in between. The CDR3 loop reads CASSNGWDTEAFF. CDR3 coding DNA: TGTGCCAGTAGCAACGGATGGGACACTGAAGCTTTCTTT.

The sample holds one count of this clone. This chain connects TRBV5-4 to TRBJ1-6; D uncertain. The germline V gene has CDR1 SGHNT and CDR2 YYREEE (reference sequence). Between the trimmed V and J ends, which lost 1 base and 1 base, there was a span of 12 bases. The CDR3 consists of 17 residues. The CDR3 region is CASSLKAIGSYNSPLHF. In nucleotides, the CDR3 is TGTGCCAGCAGCTTGAAAGCGATTGGATCCTATAATTCACCCCTCCACTTT.

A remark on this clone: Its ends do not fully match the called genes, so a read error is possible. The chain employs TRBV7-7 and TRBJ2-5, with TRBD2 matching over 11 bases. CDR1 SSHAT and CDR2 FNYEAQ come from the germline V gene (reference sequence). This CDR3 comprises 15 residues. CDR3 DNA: TGTGCTAGCAGCTTAGCCCGGACTAGCGGGGAGACCCAGTACTTC. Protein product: CASSLARTSGETQYF.

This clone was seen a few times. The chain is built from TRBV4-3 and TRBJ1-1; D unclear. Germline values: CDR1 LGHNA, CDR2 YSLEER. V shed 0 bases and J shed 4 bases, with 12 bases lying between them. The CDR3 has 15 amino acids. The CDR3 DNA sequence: TGCGCCAGCAGCCAAGATCGAGGCACCTTCACTGAAGCTTTCTTT. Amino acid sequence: CASSQDRGTFTEAFF.

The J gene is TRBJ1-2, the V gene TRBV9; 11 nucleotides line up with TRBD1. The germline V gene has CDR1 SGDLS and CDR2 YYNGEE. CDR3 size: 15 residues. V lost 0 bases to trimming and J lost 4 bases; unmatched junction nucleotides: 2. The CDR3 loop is CASSVAGQGGYGYTF. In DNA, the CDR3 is TGTGCCAGCAGCGTAGCGGGACAGGGGGGCTATGGCTACACCTTC. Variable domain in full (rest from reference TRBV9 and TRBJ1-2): DSGVTQTPKHLITATGQRVTLRCSPRSGDLSVYWYQQSLDQGLQFLIQYYNGEERAKGNILERFSAQQFPDLHSELNLSSLELGDSALYFCASSVAGQGGYGYTFGSGTRLTVV.

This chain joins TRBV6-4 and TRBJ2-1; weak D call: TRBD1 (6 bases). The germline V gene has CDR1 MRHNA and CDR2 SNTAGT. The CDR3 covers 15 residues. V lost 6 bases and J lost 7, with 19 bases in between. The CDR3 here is CASRARSGQGNEQFF. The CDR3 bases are TGTGCCAGCAGGGCGAGGTCAGGGCAGGGGAATGAGCAGTTCTTC.

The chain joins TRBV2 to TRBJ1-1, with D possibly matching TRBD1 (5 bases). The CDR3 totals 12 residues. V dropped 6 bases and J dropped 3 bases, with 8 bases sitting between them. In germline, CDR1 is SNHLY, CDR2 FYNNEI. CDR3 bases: TGTGCCAGCAGGGGGGGGGACACTGAAGCTTTCTTT. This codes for CASRGGDTEAFF.

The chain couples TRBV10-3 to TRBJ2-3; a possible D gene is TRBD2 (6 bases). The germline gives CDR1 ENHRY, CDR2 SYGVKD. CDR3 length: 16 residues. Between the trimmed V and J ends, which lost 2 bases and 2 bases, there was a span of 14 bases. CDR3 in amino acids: CAISEPVSGYTDTQYF. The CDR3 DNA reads TGTGCCATCAGTGAGCCAGTAAGCGGGTACACAGATACGCAGTATTTT.

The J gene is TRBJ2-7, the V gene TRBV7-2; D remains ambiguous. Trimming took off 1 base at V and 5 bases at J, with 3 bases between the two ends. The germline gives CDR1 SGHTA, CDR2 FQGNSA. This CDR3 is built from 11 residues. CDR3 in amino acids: CASSLEDEQYF. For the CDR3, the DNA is TGTGCCAGCAGCTTAGAAGACGAGCAGTACTTC.

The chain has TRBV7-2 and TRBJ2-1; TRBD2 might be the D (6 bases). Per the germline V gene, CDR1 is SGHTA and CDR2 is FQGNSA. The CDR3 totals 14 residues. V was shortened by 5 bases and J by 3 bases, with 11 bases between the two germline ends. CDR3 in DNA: TGTGCCAGCAGCCCACGGGACTTCTACAATGAGCAGTTCTTC. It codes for CASSPRDFYNEQFF. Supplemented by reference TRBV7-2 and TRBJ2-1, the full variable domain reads GAGVSQSPSNKVTEKGKDVELRCDPISGHTALYWYRQSLGQGLEFLIYFQGNSAPDKSGLPSDRFSAERTGGSVSTLTIQRTQQEDSAVYLCASSPRDFYNEQFFGPGTRLTVL.

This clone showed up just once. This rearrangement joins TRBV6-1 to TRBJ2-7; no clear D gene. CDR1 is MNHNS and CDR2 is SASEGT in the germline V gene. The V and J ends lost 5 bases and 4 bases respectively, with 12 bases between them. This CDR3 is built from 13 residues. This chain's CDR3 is CASSLLREYEQYF. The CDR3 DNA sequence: TGTGCCAGCAGTCTACTTCGCGAGTACGAGCAGTACTTC.

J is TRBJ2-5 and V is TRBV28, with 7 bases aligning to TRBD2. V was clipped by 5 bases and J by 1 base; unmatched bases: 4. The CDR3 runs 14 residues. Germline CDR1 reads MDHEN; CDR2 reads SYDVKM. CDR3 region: CASSRDYLQETQYF. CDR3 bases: TGTGCCAGCAGTAGGGACTATCTCCAAGAGACCCAGTACTTC.

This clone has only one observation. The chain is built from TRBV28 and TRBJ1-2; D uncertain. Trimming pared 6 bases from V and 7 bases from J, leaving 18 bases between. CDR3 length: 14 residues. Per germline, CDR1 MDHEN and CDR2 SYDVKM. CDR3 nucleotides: TGTGCCAGCAGCCTGAACTCCCGATGGTTTGGCTACACCTTC. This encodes CASSLNSRWFGYTF.